Below are 21 T cell receptor beta chains sequenced from a single sample in a study of blood T cell repertoires in COVID-19. Measured with immunoSEQ multiplex PCR; TCRdb has only the in-frame clones, and not every one. The data contain under 200,000 clones, 85% of them singletons. The specimen was peripheral blood. The receptors shown here come from a woman aged 80 or over with acute or convalescent COVID-19.

V is TRBV2 and J is TRBJ2-3; 10 bases align to TRBD2. The CDR3 runs 16 residues. V trimming: 2 bases; J trimming: 3 bases; junction bases outside the gene matches: 5. Germline loops: CDR1 SNHLY, CDR2 FYNNEI. DNA for the CDR3: TGTGCCAGCAGTGAACTAGCGGGAGTCTCGACAGATACGCAGTATTTT. It translates to CASSELAGVSTDTQYF. The whole variable domain, remainder taken from reference TRBV2 and TRBJ2-3, is EPEVTQTPSHQVTQMGQEVILRCVPISNHLYFYWYRQILGQKVEFLVSFYNNEISEKSEIFDDQFSVERPDGSNFTLKIRSTKLEDSAMYFCASSELAGVSTDTQYFGPGTRLTVL.

V gene TRBV5-1 combines with J gene TRBJ1-2; D unclear. The CDR3 contains 14 residues. CDR1 SGHRS and CDR2 YFSETQ come from the germline V gene. V lost 4 bases to trimming and J lost 2 bases, with 12 bases between them. The CDR3, as DNA: TGCGCCAGCAGCCCGGGATCGGTGAACTATGGCTACACCTTC. This sequence encodes CASSPGSVNYGYTF.

The J gene is TRBJ2-1, the V gene TRBV25-1; possibly TRBD1 for D (5 bases). Trimming took 1 base from V and 13 from J, leaving 14 bases between them. This CDR3 comprises 13 residues. Looked up from germline, CDR1 is MGHDK and CDR2 is SYGVNS. The CDR3 region has the DNA TGTGCCAGCAGTGAATGGGGTCAGGGCTCCCAGTTCTTC. This encodes CASSEWGQGSQFF.

Of note for this clone: The junction and the germline gene differ at one end; a read error may be behind it. The J gene is TRBJ2-7, the V gene TRBV20-1; tentative D call: TRBD2 (5 bases). The germline gives CDR1 DFQATT, CDR2 SNEGSKA (reference sequence). The CDR3 totals 11 residues. CDR3: CSSTDSHEQYF. Here the CDR3 DNA reads TGCAGCTCGACGGACTCCCACGAGCAGTACTTC.

The chain uses TRBV2 and TRBJ2-1; TRBD2 is a possible D gene (5 bases). V dropped 7 bases and J dropped 6 bases, with 10 bases sitting between them. This CDR3 is built from 12 residues. CDR1 is SNHLY, CDR2 FYNNEI, per germline. DNA of the CDR3: TGTGCCAGCACCGGGAATAGCAATGAGCAGTTCTTC. It specifies CASTGNSNEQFF.

The chain couples TRBV19 to TRBJ1-4; weak D call: TRBD1 (6 bases). Deletions cut 4 bases from V and 5 bases from J, with 11 bases between. CDR3 length equals 14 residues. Germline CDR1 LNHDA, CDR2 SQIVND (reference sequence). CDR3 coding DNA: TGTGCCAGTAGTAGCCGGGACATAAATGAAAAACTGTTTTTT. It translates to CASSSRDINEKLFF.

The chain has TRBV12-5 and TRBJ2-1, with 8 bases matching TRBD1. This CDR3 has 15 amino acids. The trim removed 7 bases at V and 1 base at J, leaving 6 bases unmatched. CDR1 LGHNT and CDR2 FRNRAP come from the germline V gene. This CDR3 reads CASVSGQGSYNEQFF. For the CDR3, the DNA is TGTGCTAGTGTTTCCGGACAGGGATCCTACAATGAGCAGTTCTTC.

The V and J genes are TRBV4-3 and TRBJ1-1; TRBD1 agrees at 9 bases. Germline V gene data show CDR1 as LGHNA and CDR2 as YSLEER. The CDR3 loop spans 19 amino acids. V shed 0 bases, J shed 4 bases, and the junction held 15 bases outside the gene matches. The CDR3 sequence: CASSQEPWPAQTGGTEAFF. In nucleotides, the CDR3 is TGCGCCAGCAGCCAAGAGCCTTGGCCGGCACAGACAGGGGGCACTGAAGCTTTCTTT.

This clone was found a few times. V and J are TRBV2 and TRBJ1-5, with no clear D. This CDR3 spans 15 amino acids. Deletions cut 3 bases from V and 2 bases from J, with 11 bases between. Germline V CDR1 and CDR2: SNHLY, FYNNEI. CDR3 nucleotides: TGTGCCAGCAGTGAGGAGGTGATGGGCAATCAGCCCCAGCATTTT. Amino acid sequence: CASSEEVMGNQPQHF.

This clone was found many times. J is TRBJ2-1 and V is TRBV7-9; 11 nucleotides align to TRBD2. The CDR3 is 18 residues long. CDR1 and CDR2 from the germline V gene are SEHNR and FQNEAQ (reference sequence). The V and J ends lost 7 bases and 4 bases, in that order; junction bases with no gene match: 15. CDR3 sequence (DNA): TGTGCCAGCACCTCGAAACGGGCTAGCGGGAGGAAGTACAATGAGCAGTTCTTC. It specifies CASTSKRASGRKYNEQFF.

The gene calls are TRBV18 and TRBJ2-7, with D possibly TRBD2 on 6 matching bases. CDR1 KGHSH and CDR2 LQKENI come from the germline V gene. The CDR3 sequence is 13 residues long. V was clipped by 6 bases and J by 3 bases, with 12 bases between them. The CDR3 DNA sequence: TGTGCCAGCTCGCAGGGACTGATCTACGAGCAGTACTTC. Its translation is CASSQGLIYEQYF. Looking up the rest from reference TRBV18 and TRBJ2-7 gives the full variable domain: NAGVMQNPRHLVRRRGQEARLRCSPMKGHSHVYWYRQLPEEGLKFMVYLQKENIIDESGMPKERFSAEFPKEGPSILRIQQVVRGDSAAYFCASSQGLIYEQYFGPGTRLTVT.

The chain couples TRBV27 to TRBJ1-2, with TRBD1 matching over 7 bases. This CDR3 is 14 amino acids long. CDR1 MNHEY and CDR2 SMNVEV come from the germline V gene (reference sequence). V lost 6 bases and J lost 7; bases outside the gene matches: 11. CDR3 sequence reads: CASRFSGGPVGYTF. DNA of the CDR3: TGTGCCAGCAGGTTTTCAGGGGGTCCGGTTGGCTACACCTTC.

The chain employs TRBV18 and TRBJ1-2, with D perhaps matching TRBD1 (5 bases). Germline CDR1 is KGHSH and CDR2 is LQKENI. The CDR3 has 15 residues. V was cut by 3 bases and J by 4 bases, with 15 bases left in between. The CDR3 DNA is TGTGCCAGCTCACCTCTCACGAACAGGTTCTATGGCTACACCTTC. Translation: CASSPLTNRFYGYTF.

This clone has more than one count but fewer than ten. The rearrangement uses TRBV21-1 and TRBJ1-1; whether TRBD1, the table's D call, matches the DNA was not checked. TRBV21-1 is assigned pseudogene status. The CDR3 spans 12 residues. For the CDR3, the DNA is TGTGCCAGCAGCGCCGACAGGGCTGAAGCTTTCTTT. Its translation is CASSADRAEAFF.

The genes are TRBV7-3 and TRBJ2-2; weak D call: TRBD2 (5 bases). CDR1 and CDR2 from the germline V gene are SGHTA and FQGTGA. The CDR3 sequence is 13 residues long. V was cut by 5 bases and J by 8 bases, with 12 bases left in between. CDR3 sequence reads: CASSLQRAGELFF. CDR3 in DNA: TGTGCCAGCAGCCTACAGAGGGCGGGGGAGCTGTTTTTT.

In this sample, this clone turned up once. V and J are TRBV18 and TRBJ1-6, with TRBD1 identical over 8 bases. J was trimmed by 8 bases and V by 3 bases; bases with no gene match: 6. The CDR3 length is 15 residues. Germline loops: CDR1 KGHSH, CDR2 LQKENI. Here the CDR3 reads CASSPTGGSDSPLHF. Written as DNA, the CDR3 is TGTGCCAGCTCACCCACAGGGGGTAGTGATTCACCCCTCCACTTT. The variable domain in full, completed from reference TRBV18 and TRBJ1-6, reads NAGVMQNPRHLVRRRGQEARLRCSPMKGHSHVYWYRQLPEEGLKFMVYLQKENIIDESGMPKERFSAEFPKEGPSILRIQQVVRGDSAAYFCASSPTGGSDSPLHFGNGTRLTVT.

The chain is built from TRBV9 and TRBJ1-1; a possible D gene is TRBD1 (6 bases). Germline V lookup: CDR1 SGDLS, CDR2 YYNGEE. The CDR3 loop spans 14 amino acids. The V end lost 0 bases, the J end lost 2 bases, and 8 bases lay between the germline ends. The chain's CDR3 is CASSVGGRNTEAFF. The DNA for the CDR3 is TGTGCCAGCAGCGTAGGGGGGCGCAACACTGAAGCTTTCTTT.

The chain joins TRBV5-8 to TRBJ1-4; TRBD1 agrees at 7 bases. Trimming removed 4 bases from V and 3 bases from J; junction bases left unmatched: 6. The CDR3 runs 15 residues. The V gene's germline CDR1 is SGHTS and CDR2 YDEGEE. This chain's CDR3 is CASSPYRGANEKLFF. The CDR3 nucleotides are TGTGCCAGCAGCCCCTACAGGGGAGCTAATGAAAAACTGTTTTTT.

V usage is TRBV19 and J usage is TRBJ1-3; D not resolved. CDR1 is LNHDA and CDR2 is SQIVND in the germline V gene (reference sequence). This CDR3 spans 14 amino acids. The V end lost 8 bases, the J end lost 0 bases, and 11 bases lay between the germline ends. The CDR3 DNA reads TGTGCCAGTCGCGAGACATACTCTGGAAACACCATATATTTT. Translation gives CASRETYSGNTIYF.

The chain employs TRBV25-1 and TRBJ1-2; D remains ambiguous. Trimming removed 3 bases at V and 0 bases at J, with 5 bases between. The CDR3 contains 13 residues. Per germline, CDR1 MGHDK and CDR2 SYGVNS. The CDR3 region has the DNA TGTGCCAGCAGTGACAGATCTAACTATGGCTACACCTTC. This sequence encodes CASSDRSNYGYTF.

The CDR3 region has the DNA TGTGCCAGTAGTACAAGGGGGATCTCAGGAAACACCATATATTTT. Translation gives CASSTRGISGNTIYF. The V gene is TRBV6-5, the J gene TRBJ1-3; D perhaps matches TRBD1 (6 bases). This CDR3 has 15 residues. V was shortened by 9 bases and J by 4 bases, with 19 bases between the two germline ends. Germline V gene lookup returns CDR1 MNHEY and CDR2 SVGAGI.